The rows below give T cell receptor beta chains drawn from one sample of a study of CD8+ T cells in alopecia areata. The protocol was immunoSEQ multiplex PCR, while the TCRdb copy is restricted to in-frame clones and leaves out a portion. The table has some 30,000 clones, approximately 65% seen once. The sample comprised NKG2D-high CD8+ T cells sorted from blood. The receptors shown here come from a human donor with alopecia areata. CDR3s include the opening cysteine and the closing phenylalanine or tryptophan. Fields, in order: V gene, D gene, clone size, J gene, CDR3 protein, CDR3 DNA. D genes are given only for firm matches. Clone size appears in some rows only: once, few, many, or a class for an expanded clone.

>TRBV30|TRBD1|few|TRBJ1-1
CAWWDRGLWDTEAFF
TGTGCCTGGTGGGACAGGGGGCTCTGGGACACTGAAGCTTTCTTT
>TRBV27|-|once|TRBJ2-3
CASSLGLSGTDTQYF
TGTGCCAGCAGTTTAGGCCTTAGCGGCACAGATACGCAGTATTTT
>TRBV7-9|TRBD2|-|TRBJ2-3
CASSSPVGLAGTDTQYF
TGTGCCAGCAGCTCACCCGTGGGACTAGCGGGCACAGATACGCAGTATTTT
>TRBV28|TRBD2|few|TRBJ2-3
CASSPGLDADTQYF
TGTGCCAGCAGTCCCGGACTAGATGCAGATACGCAGTATTTT
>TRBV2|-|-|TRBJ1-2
CASSEREMEGYTF
TGTGCCAGCAGTGAAAGGGAGATGGAAGGCTACACCTTC
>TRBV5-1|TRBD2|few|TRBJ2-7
CASSFRTSGVYEQYF
TGCGCCAGCAGCTTCCGGACTAGCGGAGTGTACGAGCAGTACTTC
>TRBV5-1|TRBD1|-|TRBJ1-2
CASSAQGDYGYTF
TGCGCCAGCAGCGCACAGGGGGACTATGGCTACACCTTC
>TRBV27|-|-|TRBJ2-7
CASSFGTSYEQYF
TGTGCCAGCAGTTTCGGGACCTCCTACGAGCAGTACTTC
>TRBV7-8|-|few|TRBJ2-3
CASSLFGVDTDTQYF
TGTGCCAGCAGCTTATTTGGGGTGGACACAGATACGCAGTATTTT
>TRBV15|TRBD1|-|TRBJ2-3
CATSRDRGFTDTQYF
TGTGCCACCAGCAGAGACAGGGGGTTCACAGATACGCAGTATTTT
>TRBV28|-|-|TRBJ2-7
CASSPHGGAPYEQYF
TGTGCCAGCAGCCCCCATGGGGGGGCACCCTACGAGCAGTACTTC
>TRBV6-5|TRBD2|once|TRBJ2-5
CASSYLAGGQETQYF
TGTGCCAGCAGTTACCTGGCGGGGGGACAAGAGACCCAGTACTTC
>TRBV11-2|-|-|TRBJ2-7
CASSLDRGGQYF
TGTGCCAGCAGCTTAGATCGGGGTGGGCAGTACTTC
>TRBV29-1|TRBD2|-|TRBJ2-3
CSVEGIAKPGTRIDTQYF
TGCAGCGTTGAAGGTATAGCCAAACCCGGGACTAGGATAGATACGCAGTATTTT
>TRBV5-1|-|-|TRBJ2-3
CASHEGLTLSTDTQYF
TGCGCCAGCCATGAAGGACTAACACTTTCCACAGATACGCAGTATTTT
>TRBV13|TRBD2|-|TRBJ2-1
CASSSGLANCNEQFF
TGTGCCAGCAGCTCAGGACTAGCGAACTGCAATGAGCAGTTCTTC
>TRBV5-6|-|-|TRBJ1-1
CASSLLRGVTEAFF
TGTGCCAGCAGCTTGTTAAGGGGGGTCACTGAAGCTTTCTTT
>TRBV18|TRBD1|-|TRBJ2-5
CASFLDRGEEETQYF
TGTGCCAGCTTTCTAGACAGGGGAGAGGAGGAGACCCAGTACTTC
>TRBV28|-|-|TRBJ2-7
CASSATGISYEQYF
TGTGCCAGCAGTGCTACAGGGATCTCCTACGAGCAGTACTTC
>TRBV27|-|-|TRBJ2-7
CASSLSYRADYEQYF
TGTGCCAGCAGTTTATCGTACAGGGCAGACTACGAGCAGTACTTC
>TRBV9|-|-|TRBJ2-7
CASSEGGRYEQYF
TGTGCCAGCAGCGAGGGGGGCCGCTACGAGCAGTACTTC
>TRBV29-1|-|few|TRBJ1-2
CSVVRGNDYGYTF
TGCAGCGTTGTCCGGGGAAATGACTATGGCTACACCTTC
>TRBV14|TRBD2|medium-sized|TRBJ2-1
CASSRHRRSSGRGNEQFF
TGTGCCAGCAGCCGCCATAGAAGAAGTAGCGGGAGGGGGAATGAGCAGTTCTTC
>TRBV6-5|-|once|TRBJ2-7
CASSYRIRITYEQYF
TGTGCCAGCAGTTACAGGATACGCATAACCTACGAGCAGTACTTC
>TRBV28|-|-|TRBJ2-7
CASSFQGIYEQYF
TGTGCCAGCAGTTTTCAAGGAATATACGAGCAGTACTTC
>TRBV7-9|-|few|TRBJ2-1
CASSSGQGYNEQFF
TGTGCCAGCAGCTCGGGGCAAGGATACAATGAGCAGTTCTTC
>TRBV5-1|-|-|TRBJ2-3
CASSWGQTTDTQYF
TGCGCCAGCAGTTGGGGTCAGACCACAGATACGCAGTATTTT
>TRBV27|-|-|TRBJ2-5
CASSLQNQLWETQYF
TGTGCCAGCAGTTTACAAAACCAATTGTGGGAGACCCAGTACTTC
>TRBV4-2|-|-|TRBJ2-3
CASSQAILGESTDTQYF
TGTGCCAGCAGCCAAGCAATCCTGGGGGAAAGCACAGATACGCAGTATTTT
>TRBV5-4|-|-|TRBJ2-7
CASRGQTYEQYF
TGTGCCAGCAGGGGCCAGACCTACGAGCAGTACTTC
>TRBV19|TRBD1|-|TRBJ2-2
CASSPRTGKPTGELFF
TGTGCCAGTAGTCCTCGGACAGGGAAGCCCACCGGGGAGCTGTTTTTT
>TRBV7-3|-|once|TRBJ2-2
CASSLNEVSGELFF
TGTGCCAGCAGCTTAAATGAGGTTTCCGGGGAGCTGTTTTTT
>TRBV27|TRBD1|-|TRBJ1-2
CASSPQTGTVGYGYTF
TGTGCCAGCAGTCCCCAGACAGGGACCGTCGGCTATGGCTACACCTTC
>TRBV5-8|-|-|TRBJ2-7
CASSLVVHEQYF
TGTGCCAGCAGCTTAGTAGTTCACGAGCAGTACTTC
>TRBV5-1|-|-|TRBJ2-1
CASSLGPYNEQFF
TGCGCCAGCAGCTTGGGTCCGTACAATGAGCAGTTCTTC
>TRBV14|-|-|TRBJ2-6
CASSQVTGANVLTF
TGTGCCAGCAGCCAAGTCACGGGGGCCAACGTCCTGACTTTC
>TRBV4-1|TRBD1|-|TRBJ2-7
CASSQVPGTGSDEQYF
TGCGCCAGCAGCCAAGTCCCCGGGACAGGGTCGGACGAGCAGTACTTC
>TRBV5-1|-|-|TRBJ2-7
CASSLIGYEQYF
TGCGCCAGCAGCTTGATAGGCTACGAGCAGTACTTC
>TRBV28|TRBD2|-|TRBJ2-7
CASSLGTSGDSYEQYF
TGTGCCAGCAGTCTTGGGACTAGCGGGGACTCCTACGAGCAGTACTTC
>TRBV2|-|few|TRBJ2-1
CASSPLIVGEQFF
TGTGCCAGCAGTCCTCTCATAGTCGGTGAGCAGTTCTTC
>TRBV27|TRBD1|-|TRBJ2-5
CASRAQGVARETQYF
TGTGCCAGCAGGGCACAGGGGGTGGCTAGAGAGACCCAGTACTTC
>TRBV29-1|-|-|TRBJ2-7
CSVEGLGEQYF
TGCAGCGTTGAAGGACTAGGCGAGCAGTACTTC
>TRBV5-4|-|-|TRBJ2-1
CASSLSRGEQFF
TGTGCCAGCAGCTTGAGTCGGGGTGAGCAGTTCTTC
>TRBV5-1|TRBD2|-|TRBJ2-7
CASSLEGTSGIEQYF
TGCGCCAGCAGCTTGGAAGGGACTAGCGGGATCGAGCAGTACTTC
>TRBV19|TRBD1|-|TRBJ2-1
CASRTGYYYNEQFF
TGTGCCAGTAGGACAGGGTACTACTACAATGAGCAGTTCTTC
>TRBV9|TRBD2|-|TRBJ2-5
CASSVTAGEETQYF
TGTGCCAGCAGCGTCACGGCGGGGGAAGAGACCCAGTACTTC
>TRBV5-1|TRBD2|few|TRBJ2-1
CASTTGLAGVSEQFF
TGCGCCAGCACCACGGGACTAGCGGGAGTTTCTGAGCAGTTCTTC
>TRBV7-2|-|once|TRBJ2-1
CASSSRWGNYNEQFF
TGTGCCAGCAGCTCTCGGTGGGGGAACTACAATGAGCAGTTCTTC
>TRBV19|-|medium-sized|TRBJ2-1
CASSIMLGGTVFYNEQFF
TGTGCCAGTAGTATTATGTTGGGGGGCACCGTGTTCTACAATGAGCAGTTCTTC
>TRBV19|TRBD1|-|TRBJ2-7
CASSITGGTYEQYF
TGTGCCAGTAGTATCACAGGGGGGACCTACGAGCAGTACTTC
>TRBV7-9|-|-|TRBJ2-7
CASSLATHEQYF
TGTGCCAGCAGCTTAGCCACCCACGAGCAGTACTTC
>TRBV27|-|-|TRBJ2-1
CASSPAAETYNEQFF
TGTGCCAGCAGTCCCGCGGCGGAAACCTACAATGAGCAGTTCTTC
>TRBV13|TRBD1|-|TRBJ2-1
CASSPRGTVLYNEQFF
TGTGCCAGCAGCCCACGAGGGACAGTTCTTTACAATGAGCAGTTCTTC
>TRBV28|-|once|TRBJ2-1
CACTWRGLDEQFF
TGTGCCTGCACTTGGAGGGGTCTGGATGAGCAGTTCTTC